This TCR beta chain stems from a study of OX40 agonist ivuxolimab in advanced cancers. As for the study in general: The group had a mean age of around 60 years, ranged from 23 to 79, and was 80% to 90% male.

The V gene's germline CDR1 is MNHEY and CDR2 SVGAGI. Trimming shortened V by 6 bases and J by 0 bases, and 9 bases separated the two germline ends. The CDR3 consists of 13 residues. Assay used: immunoSEQ multiplex PCR; TCRdb lists only in-frame clones, some missing. The data show 50,000 to 65,000 clones, roughly four fifths seen once. Sample: CD4+ or CD8+ T cells sorted from blood, taken in a trial of the OX40 agonist ivuxolimab. The origin of this receptor is an adult with an advanced solid tumor such as melanoma, head and neck, liver or kidney cancer. The chain is built from TRBV6-5 and TRBJ2-7, with TRBD2 as a possible D gene (7 bases). As DNA, the CDR3 is TGTGCCAGCAGCGGGGGGCTCTCCTACGAGCAGTACTTC. Its protein product is CASSGGLSYEQYF.